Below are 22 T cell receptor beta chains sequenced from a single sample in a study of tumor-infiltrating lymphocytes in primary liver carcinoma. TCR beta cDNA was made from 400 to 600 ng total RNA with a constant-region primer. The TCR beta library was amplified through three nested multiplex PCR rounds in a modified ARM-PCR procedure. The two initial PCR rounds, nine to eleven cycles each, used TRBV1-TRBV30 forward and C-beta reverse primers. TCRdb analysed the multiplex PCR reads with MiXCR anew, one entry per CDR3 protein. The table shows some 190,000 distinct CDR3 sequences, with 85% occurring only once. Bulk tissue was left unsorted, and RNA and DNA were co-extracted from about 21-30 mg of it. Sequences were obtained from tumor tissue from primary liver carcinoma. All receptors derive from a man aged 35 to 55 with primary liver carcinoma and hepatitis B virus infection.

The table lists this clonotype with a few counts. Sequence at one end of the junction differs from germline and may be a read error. The chain's CDR3 is CASSLNPNEQFF. DNA for the CDR3: TGTGCCAGCAGTTTAAATCCCAATGAGCAATTCTTC. This chain connects TRBV28 to TRBJ2-1; D unclear. This CDR3 region has 12 residues. The germline gives CDR1 MDHEN, CDR2 SYDVKM.

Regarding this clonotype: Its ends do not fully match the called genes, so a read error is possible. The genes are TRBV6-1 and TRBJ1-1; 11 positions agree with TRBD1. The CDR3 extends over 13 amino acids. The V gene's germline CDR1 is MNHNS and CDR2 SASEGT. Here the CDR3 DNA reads TGTGCCAGCACCAGGACAGGGGGCACTGAAGCATTCTTT. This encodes CASTRTGGTEAFF.

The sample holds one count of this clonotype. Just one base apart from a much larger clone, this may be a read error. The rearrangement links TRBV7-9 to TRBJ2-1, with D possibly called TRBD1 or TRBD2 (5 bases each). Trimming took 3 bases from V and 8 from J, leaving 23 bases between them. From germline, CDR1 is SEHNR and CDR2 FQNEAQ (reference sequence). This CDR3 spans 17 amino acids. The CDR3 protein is CASSFRAGPRSYDEQFF. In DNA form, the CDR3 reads TGTGCCAGCAGCTTCAGGGCGGGTCCCCGTAGTTACGATGAGCAGTTCTTC.

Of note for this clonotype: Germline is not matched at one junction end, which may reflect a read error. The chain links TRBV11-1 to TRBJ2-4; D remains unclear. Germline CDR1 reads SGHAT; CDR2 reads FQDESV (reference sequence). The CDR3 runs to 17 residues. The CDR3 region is CACRFPGPSGTKNIQYF. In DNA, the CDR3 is TGTGCCTGCAGATTTCCCGGGCCTAGTGGGACCAAAAACATTCAGTACTTC.

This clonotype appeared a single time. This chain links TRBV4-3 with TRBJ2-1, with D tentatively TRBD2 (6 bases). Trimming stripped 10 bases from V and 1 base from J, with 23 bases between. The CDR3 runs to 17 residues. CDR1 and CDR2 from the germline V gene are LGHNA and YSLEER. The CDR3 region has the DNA TGCGCCACTAGCCCTAGGCCCCCAGGGACTTCCTACAATGAGCAGTTCTTC. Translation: CATSPRPPGTSYNEQFF.

The DNA of the CDR3 is TGTGCCATCACCAAAAACACCCCGGGACTAGCGCCCAATGAGCAGTTCTTC. Translation gives CAITKNTPGLAPNEQFF. The rearrangement uses TRBV12-3 or TRBV12-4 and TRBJ2-1, with 10 bases aligning to TRBD2. The V and J ends lost 10 bases and 6 bases, in that order; junction bases with no gene match: 18. The CDR3 has 17 residues.

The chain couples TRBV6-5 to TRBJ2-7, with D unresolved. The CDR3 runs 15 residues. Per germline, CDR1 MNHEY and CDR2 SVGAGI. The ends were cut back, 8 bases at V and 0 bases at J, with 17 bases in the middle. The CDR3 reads CASGPASRSSYEQYF. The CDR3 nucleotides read TGTGCCAGCGGCCCGGCATCGCGAAGCTCCTACGAGCAGTACTTC.

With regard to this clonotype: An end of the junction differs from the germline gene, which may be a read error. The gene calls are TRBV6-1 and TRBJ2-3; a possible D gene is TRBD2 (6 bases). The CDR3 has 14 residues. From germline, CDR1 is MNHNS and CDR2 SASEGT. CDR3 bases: TGTGCCAGCAGTGAAGGCGGGATCTCAGATTCGCAGTATTTT. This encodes CASSEGGISDSQYF.

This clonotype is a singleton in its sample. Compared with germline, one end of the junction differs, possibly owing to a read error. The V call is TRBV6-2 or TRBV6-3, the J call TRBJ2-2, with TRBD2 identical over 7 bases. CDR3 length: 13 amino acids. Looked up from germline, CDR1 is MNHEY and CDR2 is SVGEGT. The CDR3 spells CAISWTRTGELFF. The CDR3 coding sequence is TGTGCCATCAGCTGGACTAGAACCGGGGAGCTATTTTTT.

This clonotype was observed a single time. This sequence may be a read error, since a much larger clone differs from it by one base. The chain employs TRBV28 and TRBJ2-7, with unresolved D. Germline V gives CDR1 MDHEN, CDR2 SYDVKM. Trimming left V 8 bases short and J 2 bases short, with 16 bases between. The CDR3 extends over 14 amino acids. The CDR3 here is CASSHLLRAYEQYF. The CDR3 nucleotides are TGTGCCAGCTCCCATCTACTACGGGCCTACGAGCAGTACTTC.

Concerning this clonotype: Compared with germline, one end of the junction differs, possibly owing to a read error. The CDR3 nucleotides read TGTGCCAGCAGCCAATGGGGCCTATCGGGAGATTTCGGGGAGCTGTCTTTT. Its translation: CASSQWGLSGDFGELSF. V and J are TRBV4-2 and TRBJ2-2, with D maybe TRBD2 (6 bases). The CDR3 covers 17 residues. Germline loops: CDR1 LGHNA, CDR2 YNFKEQ.

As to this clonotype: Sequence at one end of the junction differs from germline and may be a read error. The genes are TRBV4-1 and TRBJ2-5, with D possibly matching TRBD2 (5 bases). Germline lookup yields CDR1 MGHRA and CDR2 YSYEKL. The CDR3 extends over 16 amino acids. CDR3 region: CASNQEWGAHQEIQYF. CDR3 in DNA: TGCGCCAGCAACCAAGAATGGGGAGCTCACCAAGAGATCCAGTACTTC.

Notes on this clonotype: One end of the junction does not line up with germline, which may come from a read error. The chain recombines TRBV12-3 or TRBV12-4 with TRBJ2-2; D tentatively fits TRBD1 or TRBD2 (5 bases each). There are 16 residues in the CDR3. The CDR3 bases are TGTGCCACATCCATGACTAACGGGACGAACACCGGGGAGTTGTTTTTT. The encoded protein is CATSMTNGTNTGELFF.

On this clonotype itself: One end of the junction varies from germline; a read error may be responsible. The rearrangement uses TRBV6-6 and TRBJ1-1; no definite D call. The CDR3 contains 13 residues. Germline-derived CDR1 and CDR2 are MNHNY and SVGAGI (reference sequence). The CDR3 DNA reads TGTGCCAGCAGCACAGAGAGGACTACTGAAGCTGTCTTT. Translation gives CASSTERTTEAVF.

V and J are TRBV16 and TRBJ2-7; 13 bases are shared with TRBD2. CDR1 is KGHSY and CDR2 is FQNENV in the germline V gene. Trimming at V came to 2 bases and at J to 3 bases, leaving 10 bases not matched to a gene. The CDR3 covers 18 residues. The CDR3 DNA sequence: TGTGCCAGCAGCCAAGACCAACCGGGACTAGCGGGATTCTACGAGCAGTACTTC. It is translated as CASSQDQPGLAGFYEQYF.

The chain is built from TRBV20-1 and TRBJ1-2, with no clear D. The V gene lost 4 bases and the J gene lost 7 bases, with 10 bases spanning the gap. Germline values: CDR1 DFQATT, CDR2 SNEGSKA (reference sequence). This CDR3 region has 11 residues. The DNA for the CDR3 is TGCAGTGCTACGGAAGACTGTGGCTACACCTTC. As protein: CSATEDCGYTF.

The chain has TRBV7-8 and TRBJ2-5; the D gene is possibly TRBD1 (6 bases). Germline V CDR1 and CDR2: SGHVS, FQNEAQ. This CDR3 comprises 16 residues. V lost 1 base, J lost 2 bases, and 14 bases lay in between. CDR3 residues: CASSLGCWDTQETQYF. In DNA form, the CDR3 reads TGTGCCAGCAGCTTAGGATGTTGGGACACTCAAGAGACCCAGTACTTC.

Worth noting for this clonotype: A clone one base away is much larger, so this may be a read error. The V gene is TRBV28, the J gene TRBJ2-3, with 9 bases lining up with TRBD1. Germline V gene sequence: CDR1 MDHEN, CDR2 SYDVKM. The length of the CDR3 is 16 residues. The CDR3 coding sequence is TGTGCCAGCAGTTTACCCCCTGGACAGGGGACAGATACGGAGTATTTT. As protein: CASSLPPGQGTDTEYF. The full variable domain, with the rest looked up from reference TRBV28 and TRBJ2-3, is DVKVTQSSRYLVKRTGEKVFLECVQDMDHENMFWYRQDPGLGLRLIYFSYDVKMKEKGDIPEGYSVSREKKERFSLILESASTNQTSMYLCASSLPPGQGTDTEYFGPGTRLTVL.

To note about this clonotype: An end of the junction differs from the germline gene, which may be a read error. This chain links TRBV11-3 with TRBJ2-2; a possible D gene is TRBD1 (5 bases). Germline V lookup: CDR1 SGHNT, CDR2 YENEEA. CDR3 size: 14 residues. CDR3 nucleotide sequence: TGTGCCATCAGCTTAAACGCGAACAGGGGGGAGCTGTTTTTT. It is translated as CAISLNANRGELFF.

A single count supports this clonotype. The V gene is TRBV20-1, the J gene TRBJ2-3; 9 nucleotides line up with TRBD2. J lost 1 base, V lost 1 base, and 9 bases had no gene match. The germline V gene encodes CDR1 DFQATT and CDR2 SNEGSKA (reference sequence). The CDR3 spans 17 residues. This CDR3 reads CSARAGGREARTDTQYF. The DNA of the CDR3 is TGCAGTGCTAGAGCTGGCGGGAGGGAAGCCCGCACAGATACGCAGTATTTT.

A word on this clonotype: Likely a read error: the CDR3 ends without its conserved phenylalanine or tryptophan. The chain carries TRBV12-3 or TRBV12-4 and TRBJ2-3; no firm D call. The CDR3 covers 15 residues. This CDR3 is CANSLDSGSERAQYC. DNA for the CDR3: TGTGCCAACAGTTTAGATTCCGGCAGCGAGCGCGCGCAGTATTGT.

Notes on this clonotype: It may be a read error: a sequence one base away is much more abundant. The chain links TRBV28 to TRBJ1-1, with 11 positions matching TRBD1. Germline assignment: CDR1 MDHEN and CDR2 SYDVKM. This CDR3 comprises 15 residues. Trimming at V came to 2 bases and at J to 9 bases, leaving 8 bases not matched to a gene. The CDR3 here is CASSLPGQGVRKAFF. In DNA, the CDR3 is TGTGCCAGCAGTTTACCGGGACAGGGGGTGAGGAAAGCTTTCTTT.